This TCR beta chain was identified during a study of T cell changes during pregnancy in multiple sclerosis. Method: immunoSEQ multiplex PCR; TCRdb's copy keeps in-frame clones and lacks some. The table lists about 40,000 clones, approximately 90% of them singletons. This CDR3 spans 12 amino acids. Germline CDR1 and CDR2: SGHNT and YYREEE (reference sequence). Deletions cut 1 base from V and 7 bases from J, with 7 bases between. This chain connects TRBV5-4 to TRBJ2-3; no firm D call. This TCR came from a female donor with multiple sclerosis, enrolled in a pregnancy study. The specimen comprised CD4+ T cells from peripheral blood mononuclear cells, sampled before pregnancy. The CDR3 DNA reads TGTGCCAGCAGCTTGTATGCTAATACGCAGTATTTT. Translating gives CASSLYANTQYF.